Sequencing of this TCR beta chain was carried out in a study of OX40 agonist ivuxolimab in advanced cancers. For the study at large: At doses from 0.01 to 10 mg/kg, patients were given intravenous ivuxolimab every 2 weeks. Past anti-PD-1, anti-PD-L1 or anti-CTLA-4 therapy was accepted, and roughly 40% had received some. Findings and limits, study-wide: The work left the antigen specificity of expanded peripheral T cells undetermined.

Comment on this clone: Antigen specificity is unknown.

The V gene lost 1 base and the J gene lost 3 bases, with 10 bases spanning the gap. Germline V gene sequence: CDR1 LNHDA, CDR2 SQIVND (reference sequence). The CDR3 has 15 amino acids. Profiled with immunoSEQ multiplex PCR; TCRdb holds only in-frame clones, not every one. The data contain some 70,000 clones, more than 70% of them singletons. Patients who had autoimmune disease history or got systemic immunosuppression were left out. The material was CD4+ or CD8+ T cells sorted from blood, obtained in a trial of the OX40 agonist ivuxolimab. This sequence originates from an adult with an advanced solid tumor such as melanoma, head and neck, liver or kidney cancer. The chain uses TRBV19 and TRBJ1-5; no reliable D call. The CDR3 reads CASSIGPLNNQPQHF. The CDR3 bases are TGTGCCAGTAGTATAGGACCATTAAACAATCAGCCCCAGCATTTT.